The TCR beta chain described here comes from a study of blood T cell repertoires in COVID-19. Across the study: There were acute and convalescent COVID-19 samples, and they came from the United States, Italy and Spain. Sources were T cells, B-cell-depleted T cells, or PBMCs; the material itself was cDNA or gDNA.

Authors' methods: How many nucleated cells were present was estimated from reference gene primer amplification. Using immunoSEQ multiplex PCR, the repertoire was profiled, and TCRdb retains in-frame clones only, with some absent. The V and J calls and the clone size are those of that table, but D and trimming were determined from the DNA. Of 75,000 to 100,000 clones in the sample, about nine tenths were seen once. Per the germline V gene, CDR1 is ENHRY and CDR2 is SYGVKD. The CDR3 is 17 amino acids. The V gene end was trimmed by 4 bases and the J gene end by 2 bases; junction bases not matched to a gene: 10.

This TCR was sampled from a woman aged 80 or older with acute or convalescent COVID-19. This chain joins TRBV10-3 and TRBJ2-3; TRBD2 aligns across 9 bases. Sample: peripheral blood. CDR3 sequence reads: CAISGGGTSPNTDTQYF. CDR3 DNA sequence: TGTGCCATCAGTGGGGGAGGGACTAGCCCGAACACAGATACGCAGTATTTT.